Shown below are 24 T cell receptor beta chains from a single sample sequenced in a study of OX40 agonist ivuxolimab in advanced cancers. The method was immunoSEQ multiplex PCR; TCRdb's version includes in-frame clones alone and lacks a portion of them. This table has around 75,000 clones, roughly 86% appearing once. The input for sequencing was CD4+ or CD8+ T cells sorted from blood, taken in a trial of the OX40 agonist ivuxolimab. The receptor source for this set is an adult with an advanced solid tumor such as melanoma, head and neck, liver or kidney cancer.

This clone appeared once. The chain uses TRBV6-5 and TRBJ1-2; D gene unclear. Germline V gene lookup returns CDR1 MNHEY and CDR2 SVGAGI. This CDR3 is 13 amino acids long. V was clipped by 6 bases and J by 1 base, with 9 bases between them. The CDR3 spells CASSDGFNYGYTF. CDR3 nucleotide sequence: TGTGCCAGCAGCGACGGCTTTAACTATGGCTACACCTTC.

Turning to this clone: Other nucleotide sequences from this sample produce the same CDR3. This chain connects TRBV5-1 to TRBJ2-1; D gene unclear. The CDR3 runs to 14 residues. The germline V and J ends were trimmed by 0 bases and 6 bases, with 10 bases remaining between them. Germline values: CDR1 SGHRS, CDR2 YFSETQ. The CDR3 reads CASSLVGTGNEQFF. The CDR3 bases are TGCGCCAGCAGCTTGGTCGGCACCGGCAATGAGCAGTTCTTC.

The CDR3 nucleotides are TGCGCCAGCTCGGAAGCACAGGGGTTCGATGAGCAGTTCTTC. It translates to CASSEAQGFDEQFF. V usage is TRBV5-1 and J usage is TRBJ2-1, with 7 bases that match TRBD1. V lost 7 bases and J lost 8; bases outside the gene matches: 12. The CDR3 is 14 amino acids. CDR1 and CDR2 (germline): SGHRS, YFSETQ. Based on the CDR3 plus reference TRBV5-1 and TRBJ2-1, the full variable domain is KAGVTQTPRYLIKTRGQQVTLSCSPISGHRSVSWYQQTPGQGLQFLFEYFSETQRNKGNFPGRFSGRQFSNSRSEMNVSTLELGDSALYLCASSEAQGFDEQFFGPGTRLTVL.

The chain employs TRBV4-1 and TRBJ2-3, with TRBD2 matching 12 bases. J lost 4 bases, V lost 1 base, and 12 bases had no gene match. Per the germline V gene, CDR1 is MGHRA and CDR2 is YSYEKL. The CDR3 totals 19 residues. The CDR3 DNA is TGCGCCAGCAGCCAAGCCTGGACTAGCGGGGTAAGTCGAGCAGATACGCAGTATTTT. Translation: CASSQAWTSGVSRADTQYF.

V gene TRBV7-2 combines with J gene TRBJ1-3; D uncertain. The CDR3 covers 15 residues. V gave up 5 bases and J gave up 2 bases, with 13 bases separating them. The germline V gene encodes CDR1 SGHTA and CDR2 FQGNSA. CDR3 amino acids: CASSPLVAAGNTIYF. In DNA, the CDR3 is TGTGCCAGCAGCCCCTTGGTGGCAGCTGGAAACACCATATATTTT.

The rearrangement uses TRBV6-5 and TRBJ1-2, with TRBD1 as a possible D gene (5 bases). The CDR3 consists of 15 residues. From germline, CDR1 is MNHEY and CDR2 SVGAGI. Trimming took off 5 bases at V and 6 bases at J, with 19 bases between the two ends. CDR3 coding DNA: TGTGCCAGCAGTCGGGAGGGCAGGGATTTAGATGGCTACACCTTC. Protein sequence: CASSREGRDLDGYTF.

The V call is TRBV27, the J call TRBJ1-1; 8 nucleotides line up with TRBD1. CDR1 is MNHEY, CDR2 SMNVEV, per germline (reference sequence). V shed 5 bases and J 4 bases; nucleotides not matched to a gene: 15. The CDR3 has 17 amino acids. This CDR3 is CASSLNAGGAKRTEAFF. The DNA of the CDR3 is TGTGCCAGCAGTCTAAACGCAGGGGGCGCGAAGCGCACTGAAGCTTTCTTT.

The genes are TRBV5-6 and TRBJ1-1; 9 nucleotides line up with TRBD1. The V gene's germline CDR1 is SGHDT and CDR2 YYEEEE. The CDR3 is made up of 16 amino acids. Trimming took 7 bases from V and 3 from J; bases not matched to a gene: 13. In DNA, the CDR3 is TGTGCCAGCTTTATTACAGGGGGCAATAAGGACACTGAAGCTTTCTTT. It encodes CASFITGGNKDTEAFF.

This chain joins TRBV19 and TRBJ2-7, with D perhaps matching TRBD1 or TRBD2 (5 bases each). V lost 4 bases and J lost 1, with 20 bases in between. CDR3 length equals 17 residues. Germline loops: CDR1 LNHDA, CDR2 SQIVND (reference sequence). DNA for the CDR3: TGTGCCAGTAGTAGGCCCCCGACACGGGACGGTTCCTACGAGCAGTACTTC. This translates into CASSRPPTRDGSYEQYF.

This rearrangement joins TRBV10-1 to TRBJ2-2, with 7 bases matching TRBD1. In germline, CDR1 is WNHNN, CDR2 SYGVQD (reference sequence). V lost 8 bases to trimming and J lost 0 bases; unmatched junction nucleotides: 6. There are 15 residues in the CDR3. The CDR3 coding sequence is TGCGCCAGCGGACAAGGGACAGCGAACACCGGGGAGCTGTTTTTT. Residues: CASGQGTANTGELFF.

The rearrangement links TRBV30 to TRBJ1-3; unclear D gene. This CDR3 spans 16 amino acids. Germline V lookup: CDR1 GTSNPN, CDR2 SVGIG (reference sequence). Trimming removed 1 base at V and 7 bases at J, with 20 bases between. The CDR3 DNA reads TGTGCCTGGAGTGAGCTGTTGGGGAAAGTAGGGAACACCATATATTTT. This sequence encodes CAWSELLGKVGNTIYF.

The J gene is TRBJ2-3, the V gene TRBV5-8; weak D call: TRBD2 (6 bases). Germline-derived CDR1 and CDR2 are SGHTS and YDEGEE. This CDR3 region has 14 residues. Trimming stripped 5 bases from V and 4 bases from J, with 14 bases between. CDR3 sequence reads: CASRLGGSADTQYF. The CDR3 nucleotides are TGTGCCAGCAGACTCGGGGGATCGGCAGATACGCAGTATTTT.

The rearrangement joins TRBV6-1 to TRBJ1-2; D not certain. Germline V gene sequence: CDR1 MNHNS, CDR2 SASEGT. The CDR3 has 17 amino acids. Trimming took 3 bases from V and 8 from J, leaving 25 bases between them. The CDR3 coding sequence is TGTGCCAGCAGTGACGACGGGGAGACAATCCTACTAAGGGGCTACACCTTC. It encodes CASSDDGETILLRGYTF.

V usage is TRBV25-1 and J usage is TRBJ1-1; D is unclear. The CDR3 is made up of 13 amino acids. The germline gives CDR1 MGHDK, CDR2 SYGVNS. Between the trimmed V and J ends, which lost 4 bases and 4 bases, there was a span of 10 bases. This CDR3 is CASSAQPGTEAFF. DNA of the CDR3: TGTGCCAGCAGTGCACAGCCCGGCACTGAAGCTTTCTTT.

V gene TRBV7-9 combines with J gene TRBJ2-6; 12 nucleotides align to TRBD1. V gave up 5 bases and J gave up 4 bases; unmatched junction bases: 9. The CDR3 contains 18 residues. Germline assignment: CDR1 SEHNR and CDR2 FQNEAQ (reference sequence). The CDR3 spells CASSPGTGGAFGANVLTF. The CDR3 DNA reads TGTGCCAGCAGCCCCGGGACAGGGGGCGCTTTCGGGGCCAACGTCCTGACTTTC.

The chain has TRBV6-1 and TRBJ2-3; D is undetermined. Trimming left V 4 bases short and J 0 bases short, with 8 bases between. The CDR3 sequence is 14 residues long. CDR1 is MNHNS, CDR2 SASEGT, per germline. CDR3 nucleotides: TGTGCCAGCAGTGGCCGCTGGAGCACAGATACGCAGTATTTT. It yields the protein CASSGRWSTDTQYF.

This clone was counted a single time. The chain employs TRBV6-1 and TRBJ1-6, with TRBD1 matching 8 bases. Germline loops: CDR1 MNHNS, CDR2 SASEGT. V shed 6 bases and J 2 bases; nucleotides not matched to a gene: 3. This CDR3 has 15 residues. The CDR3: CASSQGAPYNSPLHF. DNA for the CDR3: TGTGCCAGCAGCCAGGGGGCCCCCTATAATTCACCCCTCCACTTT.

This chain uses TRBV10-3 with TRBJ1-1, with unresolved D. This CDR3 region has 13 residues. V was trimmed by 3 bases and J by 1 base, leaving 6 bases between them. CDR1 is ENHRY and CDR2 is SYGVKD in the germline V gene. The CDR3 DNA reads as TGTGCCATCAGTGAACCTCAGAACACTGAAGCTTTCTTT. Translation gives CAISEPQNTEAFF.

Concerning this clone: This same CDR3 is encoded by further DNA sequences in the sample. The chain joins TRBV5-3 to TRBJ1-2; possible D gene TRBD1, 5 bases. TRBV5-3 is sorted into the ORF group, with uncertain function. Trimming took 0 bases from V and 3 from J, leaving 12 bases between them. This CDR3 contains 15 residues. CDR3 sequence reads: CARSLAPGPYYGYTF. The DNA of the CDR3 is TGTGCCAGAAGCTTGGCCCCAGGGCCGTACTATGGCTACACCTTC.

The J gene is TRBJ2-1, the V gene TRBV21-1; the D call in the table, TRBD2, was not verified against the DNA. TRBV21-1 is flagged as a pseudogene. The CDR3 has 16 amino acids. As DNA, the CDR3 is TGTGCCATGGGGACTAGCGGGAGCAGTCGTCGCAATGAGCAGTTCTTC. This translates into CAMGTSGSSRRNEQFF.

The rearrangement uses TRBV7-9 and TRBJ1-5, with D tentatively TRBD1 (5 bases). Trimming cost V 5 bases and J 2 bases, with 19 bases left between them. Germline V CDR1 and CDR2: SEHNR, FQNEAQ (reference sequence). This CDR3 contains 17 residues. This CDR3 reads CASSPLVGDGGNQPQHF. The CDR3 DNA is TGTGCCAGCAGCCCCCTCGTGGGGGACGGGGGCAATCAGCCCCAGCATTTT.

The chain uses TRBV19 and TRBJ2-3; D is ambiguous. The CDR3 extends over 13 amino acids. The germline V and J ends were trimmed by 6 bases and 4 bases, with 11 bases remaining between them. Germline assignment: CDR1 LNHDA and CDR2 SQIVND (reference sequence). This CDR3 is CASRVGGADTQYF. DNA for the CDR3: TGTGCCAGTAGGGTTGGTGGAGCAGATACGCAGTATTTT.

The chain is built from TRBV2 and TRBJ1-2; no clear D. Germline loops: CDR1 SNHLY, CDR2 FYNNEI. Trimming stripped 2 bases from V and 6 bases from J, with 16 bases between. The CDR3 has 15 residues. The CDR3 here is CASSEPGGVPDGYTF. The CDR3 nucleotides read TGTGCCAGCAGTGAACCAGGCGGCGTACCGGATGGCTACACCTTC.

This clone was recorded only once. V usage is TRBV19 and J usage is TRBJ1-2; D remains unclear. CDR1 is LNHDA, CDR2 SQIVND, per germline (reference sequence). The germline V and J ends were trimmed by 6 bases and 5 bases, with 16 bases remaining between them. This CDR3 spans 14 amino acids. The CDR3 protein is CASSTRAQIYGYTF. The CDR3 DNA follows: TGTGCCAGTAGCACGAGGGCACAGATTTATGGCTACACCTTC.